This T cell receptor (beta chain) is from a study of beta chain features in type 1 diabetes. The study, taken as a whole, reports: Among patients with Type 1 diabetes, TCRB CDR3s were moderately but significantly shorter in every one of the four CD4+ subsets.

This clone was detected a few times. Its antigen is unidentified. Sequenced material consisted of expressed TCRB transcripts (all of the isolated RNA was reverse transcribed). The table came from immunoSEQ multiplex PCR; TCRdb's copy has only in-frame clones and leaves some out. Seen here are about 160,000 clones, about 10% observed once, and the top ten hold 0.7%. Trimming took 4 bases from V and 4 from J; bases not matched to a gene: 8. This CDR3 spans 18 amino acids. The germline V gene has CDR1 SGHTA and CDR2 FQGNSA. This sequence was found in a woman in her 30s with type 1 diabetes. V usage is TRBV7-2 and J usage is TRBJ2-2; TRBD2 matches 14 bases. Sequences were obtained from central memory CD4+ T cells from blood. The CDR3 nucleotides are TGTGCCAGCAGCTCCCCGGGACTAGCGGGAGTCGGCACCGGGGAGCTGTTTTTT. Its protein is CASSSPGLAGVGTGELFF.